This T cell receptor (beta chain) was recovered during a study of control samples from healthy donors and cancer patients. Germline values: CDR1 MNHEY, CDR2 SVGAGI. The CDR3 spans 15 residues. J was trimmed by 2 bases and V by 7 bases; bases with no gene match: 9. The method was immunoSEQ multiplex PCR; TCRdb's version includes in-frame clones alone and lacks a portion of them. The sample carries roughly 100,000 clones, roughly 91% recorded once. The rearrangement links TRBV6-5 to TRBJ2-7; TRBD2 agrees at 9 bases. The TCR originated in a man aged 55 to 70 with lung cancer. Material for sequencing was PBMCs. CDR3 in amino acids: CASNRAGGSTYEQYF. The CDR3 DNA sequence: TGTGCCAGCAACAGAGCGGGGGGCTCAACCTACGAGCAGTACTTC.